A single sample gave rise to the 20 T cell receptor beta chains below, sequenced in a study of blood T cell repertoires in COVID-19. Sequenced by immunoSEQ multiplex PCR; TCRdb stores in-frame clones only, minus some. This sample has around 140,000 clones, with approximately 90% found just once. Material: peripheral blood. All receptors derive from a man in his forties or fifties with acute or convalescent COVID-19.

This chain uses TRBV28 with TRBJ2-4, with D unclear. Trimming left V 3 bases short and J 0 bases short, with 12 bases between. In germline, CDR1 is MDHEN, CDR2 SYDVKM. The length of the CDR3 is 16 residues. The CDR3 here is CASSFLRELAKNIQYF. CDR3 nucleotides: TGTGCCAGCAGTTTTTTAAGAGAACTAGCCAAAAACATTCAGTACTTC.

The chain joins TRBV7-2 to TRBJ1-5; D not certain. V lost 2 bases and J 5 bases, leaving 10 bases between the germline ends. CDR3 length: 14 amino acids. Germline V gene data show CDR1 as SGHTA and CDR2 as FQGNSA. The CDR3 is CASSLYAGDQPQHF. DNA for the CDR3: TGTGCCAGCAGCTTATATGCGGGAGATCAGCCCCAGCATTTT.

This sequence joins TRBV2 and TRBJ2-3; 14 bases are a match to TRBD2. From germline, CDR1 is SNHLY and CDR2 FYNNEI. The length of the CDR3 is 16 residues. The ends lost 5 bases at V and 5 bases at J; junction bases unmatched: 6. The CDR3 sequence: CASSSGLAGVEDTQYF. DNA for the CDR3: TGTGCCAGCAGTTCGGGACTAGCGGGAGTTGAAGATACGCAGTATTTT.

This clone turned up a few times. The rearrangement links TRBV12-3 or TRBV12-4 to TRBJ1-2; D is uncertain. The V gene lost 2 bases and the J gene lost 5 bases, with 6 bases spanning the gap. This CDR3 spans 12 amino acids. The chain's CDR3 is CASSLTSYGYTF. The CDR3 nucleotides read TGTGCCAGCAGTTTAACCAGTTATGGCTACACCTTC.

This rearrangement joins TRBV30 to TRBJ1-1; D gene uncertain. CDR1 GTSNPN and CDR2 SVGIG come from the germline V gene (reference sequence). Trimming stripped 0 bases from V and 8 bases from J, with 16 bases between. There are 14 residues in the CDR3. The CDR3 bases are TGTGCCTGGAGTGTACTAAGTGCGGGAACAGAAGCTTTCTTT. Translating gives CAWSVLSAGTEAFF.

This rearrangement joins TRBV11-3 to TRBJ2-5; possibly TRBD2 for D (6 bases). Germline values: CDR1 SGHNT, CDR2 YENEEA. Trimming took 2 bases from V and 0 from J, leaving 7 bases between them. This CDR3 has 14 residues. The CDR3 DNA sequence: TGTGCCAGCAGCTTACGGGGGAACCAAGAGACCCAGTACTTC. This sequence encodes CASSLRGNQETQYF. Full variable domain (outside the CDR3, taken from reference TRBV11-3 and TRBJ2-5): EAGVVQSPRYKIIEKKQPVAFWCNPISGHNTLYWYLQNLGQGPELLIRYENEEAVDDSQLPKDRFSAERLKGVDSTLKIQPAELGDSAVYLCASSLRGNQETQYFGPGTRLLVL.

This clone was observed a handful of times. This chain connects TRBV5-5 to TRBJ1-2; 8 nucleotides align to TRBD1. Germline-derived CDR1 and CDR2 are SGHKS and YYEKEE (reference sequence). The CDR3 totals 16 residues. Trimming cost V 6 bases and J 8 bases; bases outside gene matches: 18. CDR3 residues: CASTPKLGQGQEGYTF. In DNA form, the CDR3 reads TGTGCCAGCACCCCGAAGCTAGGACAGGGCCAGGAGGGCTACACCTTC.

The chain uses TRBV5-4 and TRBJ1-4; 9 positions match TRBD1. Unmatched junction bases numbered 6, after V lost 3 bases and J lost 6 bases. CDR3 length: 15 residues. The germline V gene encodes CDR1 SGHNT and CDR2 YYREEE (reference sequence). The chain's CDR3 is CASSSPGTGYEKLFF. CDR3 bases: TGTGCCAGCAGCTCACCCGGGACAGGGTATGAAAAACTGTTTTTT.

Only one count was recorded for this clone. The chain links TRBV6-6 to TRBJ1-1; 9 bases agree with TRBD1. The CDR3 totals 14 residues. Trimming at V came to 5 bases and at J to 6 bases, leaving 7 bases not matched to a gene. Germline V lookup: CDR1 MNHNY, CDR2 SVGAGI (reference sequence). CDR3 sequence reads: CASSKDRGNSEAFF. The CDR3 DNA reads as TGTGCCAGCAGTAAGGACAGGGGCAACTCTGAAGCTTTCTTT.

This chain connects TRBV24-1 to TRBJ1-5, with 7 bases aligning to TRBD1. Per germline, CDR1 KGHDR and CDR2 SFDVKD. The CDR3 loop spans 14 amino acids. V lost 5 bases and J lost 3; bases outside the gene matches: 3. Here the CDR3 DNA reads TGTGCCACCAGTGCGACAGGGAACAATCAGCCCCAGCATTTT. Its protein product is CATSATGNNQPQHF.

The chain carries TRBV27 and TRBJ1-4; a weak D match, TRBD1 (6 bases). The V end lost 3 bases, the J end lost 0 bases, and 14 bases lay between the germline ends. The CDR3 is 17 amino acids. Germline CDR1 is MNHEY and CDR2 is SMNVEV (reference sequence). The CDR3 reads CASSFRAGEATNEKLFF. The CDR3 coding sequence is TGTGCCAGCAGTTTTCGGGCAGGGGAAGCAACTAATGAAAAACTGTTTTTT.

The rearrangement links TRBV28 to TRBJ1-5, with D uncertain. V was clipped by 7 bases and J by 0 bases, with 16 bases between them. The CDR3 is 16 amino acids. Per germline, CDR1 MDHEN and CDR2 SYDVKM. The CDR3 region is CASNTFRSYSNQPQHF. The CDR3 DNA reads TGTGCCAGCAATACCTTCCGGAGTTATAGCAATCAGCCCCAGCATTTT.

The V gene is TRBV27, the J gene TRBJ1-5; D gene ambiguous. The CDR3 has 13 amino acids. Germline V gives CDR1 MNHEY, CDR2 SMNVEV (reference sequence). Trimming took 6 bases from V and 3 from J, leaving 9 bases between them. Here the CDR3 DNA reads TGTGCCAGCAGGAGACACATCAATCAGCCCCAGCATTTT. It is translated as CASRRHINQPQHF.

The chain couples TRBV5-1 to TRBJ1-1; 10 bases match TRBD1. CDR1 SGHRS and CDR2 YFSETQ come from the germline V gene. The CDR3 loop spans 15 amino acids. The V segment lost 5 bases and the J segment 8 bases; nucleotides outside the gene matches: 12. The CDR3 region has the DNA TGCGCCAGCAGACCTACGACAGGGGGCGTAGGAGAAGCTTTCTTT. The encoded protein is CASRPTTGGVGEAFF.

The chain couples TRBV30 to TRBJ1-1, with 7 bases that match TRBD1. The germline CDR1 and CDR2 sequences are GTSNPN and SVGIG (reference sequence). The length of the CDR3 is 11 residues. Trimming cost V 0 bases and J 11 bases; bases outside gene matches: 3. CDR3 protein: CAWSVQGRAFF. Here the CDR3 DNA reads TGTGCCTGGAGTGTACAGGGGAGGGCTTTCTTT.

The chain couples TRBV7-9 to TRBJ1-1, with 7 bases aligning to TRBD1. Germline CDR1 reads SEHNR; CDR2 reads FQNEAQ (reference sequence). V lost 3 bases and J lost 4; bases outside the gene matches: 5. The CDR3 consists of 14 residues. The CDR3 is CASSLGRGATEAFF. The CDR3 bases are TGTGCCAGCAGCTTGGGCAGGGGGGCCACTGAAGCTTTCTTT.

The V gene is TRBV4-1, the J gene TRBJ1-2; perhaps TRBD1 as D (6 bases). The V gene's germline CDR1 is MGHRA and CDR2 YSYEKL. V dropped 1 base and J dropped 3 bases, with 18 bases sitting between them. The CDR3 loop spans 17 amino acids. CDR3 in amino acids: CASSQVEFDRTYYGYTF. CDR3 DNA: TGCGCCAGCAGCCAAGTGGAGTTCGACAGGACTTACTATGGCTACACCTTC.

The rearrangement links TRBV7-2 to TRBJ2-2; D uncertain. Germline CDR1 and CDR2: SGHTA and FQGNSA. V lost 5 bases, J lost 1 base, and 5 bases lay in between. The CDR3 consists of 13 residues. CDR3 coding DNA: TGTGCCAGCAGCCCCCTGAACACCGGGGAGCTGTTTTTT. Its protein is CASSPLNTGELFF.

The chain uses TRBV6-6 and TRBJ1-1; D possibly corresponds to TRBD1 (5 bases). CDR3 length: 14 residues. Trimming removed 8 bases from V and 1 base from J, with 14 bases in between. Germline CDR1 reads MNHNY; CDR2 reads SVGAGI (reference sequence). The CDR3 DNA reads as TGTGCCAGCTTGTGGACCGGGGGGAACACTGAAGCTTTCTTT. Protein sequence: CASLWTGGNTEAFF.

V and J are TRBV27 and TRBJ2-2, with D unresolved. The CDR3 contains 14 residues. The ends were cut back, 5 bases at V and 6 bases at J, with 13 bases in the middle. The germline CDR1 and CDR2 sequences are MNHEY and SMNVEV (reference sequence). DNA for the CDR3: TGTGCCAGCAGTATTCTCCTATTGGCCGGGGAGCTGTTTTTT. This translates into CASSILLLAGELFF.